The 10 T cell receptor beta chains reported below all come from one sample, sequenced in a study of blood T cell repertoires in COVID-19 (dated by TCRdb to about 2020). Library construction relied on the immunoSEQ multiplex PCR assay. Not all clones reach the TCRdb copy of this immuneACCESS table, which keeps in-frame sequences only. Checked studies attribute under half of the gap to unresolved V genes and leave the rest unexplained. This sample has around 310,000 clones in its table, and 89% of those were observed once. The ten largest clones represent about 12% of the sample. Sequencing was carried out using peripheral blood. These receptors were taken from a woman aged 55-70 years with acute or convalescent COVID-19.

As to this clone: The identical CDR3 is also encoded by other nucleotide sequences in the sample. The J gene is TRBJ1-2, the V gene TRBV28; 11 bases agree with TRBD1. Germline V gene sequence: CDR1 MDHEN, CDR2 SYDVKM. This CDR3 spans 14 amino acids. The J segment lost 4 bases and the V segment lost 4 bases, leaving 2 bases of the junction unmatched. In DNA form, the CDR3 reads TGTGCCAGCAGTTCGGGACAGGGGGTCTATGGCTACACCTTC. Translated: CASSSGQGVYGYTF.

The chain uses TRBV27 and TRBJ1-1, with 9 nucleotides matching TRBD1. The CDR3 runs to 15 residues. Germline-derived CDR1 and CDR2 are MNHEY and SMNVEV (reference sequence). Unmatched junction bases numbered 8, after V lost 5 bases and J lost 4 bases. Written as DNA, the CDR3 is TGTGCCAGCAGTAAACGACAGGGGGAGGTCACTGAAGCTTTCTTT. Translation gives CASSKRQGEVTEAFF.

The chain is built from TRBV5-6 and TRBJ2-1, with D maybe TRBD1 (5 bases). Trimming pared 0 bases from V and 4 bases from J, leaving 8 bases between. Per the germline V gene, CDR1 is SGHDT and CDR2 is YYEEEE. This CDR3 contains 14 residues. CDR3 region: CASSLDRLYNEQFF. Written as DNA, the CDR3 is TGTGCCAGCAGCTTGGACAGGTTGTACAATGAGCAGTTCTTC.

The chain couples TRBV29-1 to TRBJ1-4, with D possibly matching TRBD1 (5 bases). Germline V gives CDR1 SQVTM, CDR2 ANQGSEA. This CDR3 comprises 14 residues. Trimming took 4 bases from V and 4 from J, leaving 13 bases between them. The CDR3 region has the DNA TGCAGCGTTGCGACGCAGGGCAATAATGAAAAACTGTTTTTT. It specifies CSVATQGNNEKLFF.

The chain carries TRBV10-1 and TRBJ2-1, with 7 nucleotides matching TRBD1. V shed 10 bases, J shed 8 bases, and the junction held 8 bases outside the gene matches. Per germline, CDR1 WNHNN and CDR2 SYGVQD (reference sequence). The CDR3 loop spans 12 amino acids. CDR3 in DNA: TGCGCCATCCCGACAGGGTCCGATGAGCAGTTCTTC. It specifies CAIPTGSDEQFF.

This chain joins TRBV6-5 and TRBJ1-1; D gene uncertain. CDR1 and CDR2 from the germline V gene are MNHEY and SVGAGI. The CDR3 sequence is 13 residues long. Trimming took 7 bases from V and 6 from J, leaving 15 bases between them. CDR3 nucleotides: TGTGCCAGCACCCACCCGGGGAGCGCTGAAGCTTTCTTT. Translating it yields CASTHPGSAEAFF.

This clone was recorded a few times. The rearrangement links TRBV7-9 to TRBJ1-2, with unresolved D. The germline V gene encodes CDR1 SEHNR and CDR2 FQNEAQ (reference sequence). CDR3 length: 13 amino acids. V was pared by 1 base and J by 8 bases, with 11 bases between. In nucleotides, the CDR3 is TGTGCCAGCAGCTTAGATGGAGGCGGCGGCTACACCTTC. Amino acid sequence: CASSLDGGGGYTF.

The rearrangement uses TRBV18 and TRBJ1-5, with a tentative D call TRBD1 (5 bases). Germline assignment: CDR1 KGHSH and CDR2 LQKENI. This CDR3 spans 15 amino acids. The V end lost 4 bases, the J end lost 0 bases, and 10 bases lay between the germline ends. This CDR3 is CASSQTGASNQPQHF. CDR3 bases: TGTGCCAGCTCACAAACAGGAGCTAGCAATCAGCCCCAGCATTTT. Full variable domain (rest looked up from reference TRBV18 and TRBJ1-5): NAGVMQNPRHLVRRRGQEARLRCSPMKGHSHVYWYRQLPEEGLKFMVYLQKENIIDESGMPKERFSAEFPKEGPSILRIQQVVRGDSAAYFCASSQTGASNQPQHFGDGTRLSIL.

The J gene is TRBJ1-3, the V gene TRBV13, with D tentatively TRBD1 (6 bases). The CDR3 is made up of 16 amino acids. CDR1 and CDR2 from the germline V gene are PRHDT and FYEKMQ (reference sequence). The germline V and J ends were trimmed by 6 bases and 0 bases, with 15 bases remaining between them. CDR3 sequence reads: CASRFRDTSSGNTIYF. As DNA, the CDR3 is TGTGCCAGCAGGTTCCGGGACACAAGCTCTGGAAACACCATATATTTT.

This chain uses TRBV5-1 with TRBJ2-2; TRBD1 might be the D (5 bases). Germline CDR1 SGHRS, CDR2 YFSETQ. This CDR3 spans 14 amino acids. Trimming shortened V by 0 bases and J by 5 bases, and 8 bases separated the two germline ends. The CDR3 nucleotides read TGCGCCAGCAGCTTGGTTACAGGAACCGGGGAGCTGTTTTTT. This translates into CASSLVTGTGELFF.